The 32 T cell receptor beta chains presented below share a single source sample, sequenced in a study of early stage breast cancer tumors. Method: immunoSEQ multiplex PCR; TCRdb's copy keeps in-frame clones and lacks some. The sample lists roughly 49,000 clones; around 78% were seen once. Sequencing was done on a sample of blood. The receptors here all came from a person aged 40 to 49 with breast cancer.

V usage is TRBV30 and J usage is TRBJ2-7; 9 nucleotides line up with TRBD1. Unmatched junction bases numbered 3, after V lost 4 bases and J lost 5 bases. Germline loops: CDR1 GTSNPN, CDR2 SVGIG (reference sequence). This CDR3 comprises 12 residues. The chain's CDR3 is CAWTRTGDEQYF. The CDR3 DNA reads TGTGCCTGGACGCGGACAGGGGACGAGCAGTACTTC.

The chain joins TRBV10-1 to TRBJ2-5, with D maybe TRBD1 (6 bases). Germline CDR1 reads WNHNN; CDR2 reads SYGVQD (reference sequence). The CDR3 is 14 amino acids. The V and J ends lost 7 bases and 5 bases respectively, with 17 bases between them. CDR3: CASKLGVQGETQYF. CDR3 DNA: TGCGCCAGCAAACTAGGGGTCCAGGGGGAGACCCAGTACTTC.

The V gene is TRBV2, the J gene TRBJ2-3; D is unresolved. This CDR3 has 12 residues. In germline, CDR1 is SNHLY, CDR2 FYNNEI. Deletions cut 6 bases from V and 0 bases from J, with 4 bases between. Written as DNA, the CDR3 is TGTGCCAGCAGGACAAGCACAGATACGCAGTATTTT. Residues: CASRTSTDTQYF.

The V gene is TRBV5-4, the J gene TRBJ2-7; 9 bases match TRBD1. V dropped 4 bases and J dropped 3; count of bases not matched to a gene: 8. The CDR3 contains 15 residues. Germline V gene lookup returns CDR1 SGHNT and CDR2 YYREEE (reference sequence). The CDR3: CASSRWGTGNYEQYF. The CDR3 DNA reads TGTGCCAGCAGCCGTTGGGGGACAGGGAACTACGAGCAGTACTTC.

V gene TRBV19 combines with J gene TRBJ2-1, with TRBD2 matching over 7 bases. The V and J ends lost 0 bases and 14 bases, in that order; junction bases with no gene match: 10. This CDR3 has 14 residues. Germline CDR1 reads LNHDA; CDR2 reads SQIVND (reference sequence). Here the CDR3 reads CASSIDALSGTKFF. DNA for the CDR3: TGTGCCAGTAGTATAGATGCCCTAAGCGGGACGAAGTTCTTC.

The chain has TRBV7-2 and TRBJ1-4, with 9 bases aligning to TRBD1. CDR1 SGHTA and CDR2 FQGNSA come from the germline V gene. The length of the CDR3 is 16 residues. The ends lost 1 base at V and 7 bases at J; junction bases unmatched: 7. The CDR3 DNA follows: TGTGCCAGCAGCTTAGGAGGGGGGGACAGGGTTGAAAAACTGTTTTTT. This sequence encodes CASSLGGGDRVEKLFF.

The chain links TRBV5-1 to TRBJ2-7, with TRBD2 matching over 7 bases. Germline values: CDR1 SGHRS, CDR2 YFSETQ. The CDR3 extends over 15 amino acids. J gave up 0 bases and V 3 bases, and 6 bases lay outside the gene matches. For the CDR3, the DNA is TGCGCCAGCAGCTCTGGGGGAGGGCCCTCCTACGAGCAGTACTTC. This translates into CASSSGGGPSYEQYF.

The V gene is TRBV27, the J gene TRBJ1-1, with D tentatively TRBD1 (6 bases). CDR1 and CDR2 (germline): MNHEY, SMNVEV (reference sequence). With 1 base removed from V and 0 bases from J, the gap between germline ends came to 6 bases. The CDR3 is 14 amino acids. Here the CDR3 DNA reads TGTGCCAGCAGTTTATACAGGGTGAACACTGAAGCTTTCTTT. Translated: CASSLYRVNTEAFF.

The gene calls are TRBV19 and TRBJ2-7; 9 bases match TRBD2. There are 18 residues in the CDR3. Per the germline V gene, CDR1 is LNHDA and CDR2 is SQIVND (reference sequence). V was pared by 5 bases and J by 2 bases, with 16 bases of the junction left unmatched. CDR3 amino acids: CASSFQQPGLASPYEQYF. CDR3 in DNA: TGTGCCAGTAGTTTTCAGCAACCGGGACTAGCTTCCCCCTACGAGCAGTACTTC.

The rearrangement links TRBV29-1 to TRBJ2-1, with 9 positions matching TRBD2. This CDR3 has 14 residues. Germline V CDR1 and CDR2: SQVTM, ANQGSEA. The V gene end was trimmed by 6 bases and the J gene end by 6 bases; junction bases not matched to a gene: 9. The CDR3 loop reads CSVPPSGIVNEQFF. CDR3 coding DNA: TGCAGCGTGCCCCCTAGCGGGATTGTCAATGAGCAGTTCTTC.

The chain recombines TRBV4-2 with TRBJ2-1; 9 positions match TRBD2. The V gene end was trimmed by 6 bases and the J gene end by 5 bases; junction bases not matched to a gene: 5. This CDR3 is 14 amino acids long. CDR1 is LGHNA and CDR2 is YNFKEQ in the germline V gene. The CDR3 here is CASRQTSGDNEQFF. In DNA form, the CDR3 reads TGTGCCAGCAGACAGACTAGCGGAGACAATGAGCAGTTCTTC.

CDR3: CASGPLRGADYGYTF. As DNA, the CDR3 is TGTGCTAGTGGGCCACTCCGGGGGGCTGATTATGGCTACACCTTC. This chain uses TRBV12-5 with TRBJ1-2, with D perhaps TRBD1 (6 bases). Trimming removed 6 bases from V and 5 bases from J, with 19 bases in between. CDR1 is LGHNT and CDR2 is FRNRAP in the germline V gene. The CDR3 is made up of 15 amino acids.

This clone was counted only a few times. This sequence joins TRBV25-1 and TRBJ1-1; weak D call: TRBD1 (5 bases). The CDR3 is 14 residues long. Germline V lookup: CDR1 MGHDK, CDR2 SYGVNS. With 7 bases removed from V and 4 bases from J, the gap between germline ends came to 16 bases. The CDR3 loop is CASTPRGISTEAFF. CDR3 nucleotides: TGTGCCAGCACCCCTCGGGGGATAAGCACTGAAGCTTTCTTT.

V is TRBV6-6 and J is TRBJ2-5, with TRBD1 matching 8 bases. Germline CDR1 is MNHNY and CDR2 is SVGAGI (reference sequence). This CDR3 has 14 residues. Trimming cost V 2 bases and J 2 bases; bases outside gene matches: 1. CDR3 DNA: TGTGCCAGCAGTTACGGACAGGGACAAGAGACCCAGTACTTC. As protein: CASSYGQGQETQYF.

V is TRBV28 and J is TRBJ1-1; perhaps TRBD1 as D (5 bases). This CDR3 region has 13 residues. Trimming removed 7 bases at V and 4 bases at J, with 13 bases between. Per the germline V gene, CDR1 is MDHEN and CDR2 is SYDVKM. CDR3 DNA: TGTGCCAGCAAGAAGGGACGGGCCACTGAAGCTTTCTTT. It specifies CASKKGRATEAFF.

This clone has only a few counts. The chain has TRBV30 and TRBJ1-2; D is possibly TRBD1 (5 bases). V lost 1 base, J lost 0 bases, and 12 bases lay in between. The CDR3 spans 15 residues. Germline V gene lookup returns CDR1 GTSNPN and CDR2 SVGIG (reference sequence). CDR3 in amino acids: CAWSATGTANYGYTF. The CDR3 nucleotides read TGTGCCTGGAGTGCCACCGGGACGGCTAACTATGGCTACACCTTC. Supplemented by reference TRBV30 and TRBJ1-2, the full variable domain reads SQTIHQWPATLVQPVGSPLSLECTVEGTSNPNLYWYRQAAGRGLQLLFYSVGIGQISSEVPQNLSASRPQDRQFILSSKKLLLSDSGFYLCAWSATGTANYGYTFGSGTRLTVV.

This clone showed up just a few times. This sequence joins TRBV27 and TRBJ1-2; 7 positions match TRBD1. V lost 3 bases and J lost 8; bases outside the gene matches: 6. Germline-derived CDR1 and CDR2 are MNHEY and SMNVEV (reference sequence). This CDR3 is 13 amino acids long. The CDR3 sequence: CASSFRDSRGYTF. CDR3 DNA sequence: TGTGCCAGCAGTTTTCGGGACAGCCGGGGCTACACCTTC.

The gene calls are TRBV7-9 and TRBJ2-1; 10 bases align to TRBD2. The CDR3 extends over 17 amino acids. Trimming took 1 base from V and 1 from J; bases not matched to a gene: 4. Germline CDR1 reads SEHNR; CDR2 reads FQNEAQ (reference sequence). This chain's CDR3 is CASSLDRTSGSYNEQFF. The CDR3 coding sequence is TGTGCCAGCAGCTTAGATAGGACTAGCGGTTCCTACAATGAGCAGTTCTTC.

The rearrangement links TRBV5-1 to TRBJ2-1, with D possibly being TRBD2 (6 bases). The CDR3 loop spans 15 amino acids. Germline-derived CDR1 and CDR2 are SGHRS and YFSETQ. V was pared by 3 bases and J by 4 bases, with 14 bases between. The CDR3 is CASSYGGPPYNEQFF. For the CDR3, the DNA is TGCGCCAGCAGCTACGGAGGGCCACCTTACAATGAGCAGTTCTTC.

The V gene is TRBV7-2, the J gene TRBJ2-3; a weak D match, TRBD1 (5 bases). V was pared by 5 bases and J by 4 bases, with 7 bases between. The CDR3 totals 12 residues. Germline V gene lookup returns CDR1 SGHTA and CDR2 FQGNSA. CDR3 DNA: TGTGCCAGCAGCCAAGGGGCAGATACGCAGTATTTT. This codes for CASSQGADTQYF.

With respect to this clone: Likely a read error: the CDR3 ends without its conserved phenylalanine or tryptophan. The gene calls are TRBV11-2 and TRBJ1-1, with D hard to call. This CDR3 region has 15 residues. Germline lookup yields CDR1 SGHAT and CDR2 FQNNGV. V lost 1 base to trimming and J lost 1 base, with 10 bases between them. CDR3 sequence: CASSLVNQQNTEAFL. The CDR3 region has the DNA TGTGCCAGCAGCTTAGTGAACCAGCAGAACACTGAAGCTTTCCTT.

The rearrangement uses TRBV19 and TRBJ1-5; D might be TRBD1 (6 bases). Germline lookup yields CDR1 LNHDA and CDR2 SQIVND (reference sequence). The CDR3 length is 15 residues. V was clipped by 5 bases and J by 2 bases, with 13 bases between them. The CDR3 loop is CASSGGGLGNQPQHF. The CDR3 DNA follows: TGTGCCAGTAGTGGTGGGGGCTTGGGCAATCAGCCCCAGCATTTT.

The chain carries TRBV19 and TRBJ1-5; D may be TRBD1 (5 bases). Germline loops: CDR1 LNHDA, CDR2 SQIVND (reference sequence). V lost 3 bases, J lost 1 base, and 7 bases lay in between. The CDR3 is 14 amino acids. CDR3 DNA: TGTGCCAGTAGTATCAAGGGGAGCAATCAGCCCCAGCATTTT. It is translated as CASSIKGSNQPQHF.

V is TRBV2 and J is TRBJ2-5, with unresolved D. The CDR3 consists of 10 residues. CDR1 and CDR2 from the germline V gene are SNHLY and FYNNEI. V shed 11 bases and J shed 4 bases, with 8 bases lying between them. CDR3 nucleotide sequence: TGTGCCTCAGGAGCAGAGACCCAGTACTTC. Residues: CASGAETQYF.

V gene TRBV9 combines with J gene TRBJ1-5, with D possibly being TRBD1 (5 bases). CDR1 is SGDLS and CDR2 is YYNGEE in the germline V gene. Trimming removed 3 bases at V and 11 bases at J, with 15 bases between. This CDR3 is 13 amino acids long. For the CDR3, the DNA is TGTGCCAGCAGCGCCGACCCCTTAGGGGCCCAGCATTTT. Translated, it gives CASSADPLGAQHF.

The chain links TRBV4-1 to TRBJ1-4; 8 bases map to TRBD1. Germline CDR1 is MGHRA and CDR2 is YSYEKL. V trimming: 1 base; J trimming: 10 bases; junction bases outside the gene matches: 11. The CDR3 totals 16 residues. The CDR3 sequence: CASSQVQTGAWGKLFF. The CDR3 nucleotides read TGCGCCAGCAGCCAAGTGCAGACAGGGGCCTGGGGAAAACTGTTTTTT.

This clone came up a few times. This chain links TRBV7-2 with TRBJ2-7; maybe TRBD2 (6 bases). Trimming took 6 bases from V and 2 from J, leaving 14 bases between them. CDR3 length equals 14 residues. Germline V gene sequence: CDR1 SGHTA, CDR2 FQGNSA. Here the CDR3 DNA reads TGTGCCAGCAGGTCCCGGGAGCAGCCCTACGAGCAGTACTTC. Protein product: CASRSREQPYEQYF.

V usage is TRBV5-4 and J usage is TRBJ1-1; maybe TRBD1 (6 bases). Germline V CDR1 and CDR2: SGHNT, YYREEE (reference sequence). Trimming shortened V by 6 bases and J by 2 bases, and 20 bases separated the two germline ends. The length of the CDR3 is 16 residues. DNA of the CDR3: TGTGCCAGCATCCTAAGAGTTCTAGGGGGAAACACTGAAGCTTTCTTT. Translation gives CASILRVLGGNTEAFF. The full variable domain, with the rest looked up from reference TRBV5-4 and TRBJ1-1, is ETGVTQSPTHLIKTRGQQVTLRCSSQSGHNTVSWYQQALGQGPQFIFQYYREEENGRGNFPPRFSGLQFPNYSSELNVNALELDDSALYLCASILRVLGGNTEAFFGQGTRLTVV.

DNA for the CDR3: TGTGCCTGTGACAGGGGGATCGCAGATACGCAGTATTTT. This translates into CACDRGIADTQYF. The V call is TRBV30, the J call TRBJ2-3, with TRBD1 identical over 9 bases. Germline V lookup: CDR1 GTSNPN, CDR2 SVGIG (reference sequence). V shed 6 bases, J shed 4 bases, and the junction held 5 bases outside the gene matches. This CDR3 is built from 13 residues.

The chain is built from TRBV2 and TRBJ2-1, with 8 positions matching TRBD2. V lost 5 bases and J lost 4; bases outside the gene matches: 4. This CDR3 has 14 residues. Looked up from germline, CDR1 is SNHLY and CDR2 is FYNNEI. CDR3: CASSRREGYNEQFF. CDR3 coding DNA: TGTGCCAGCAGTCGACGGGAGGGGTACAATGAGCAGTTCTTC.

This clone occurred a few times. The chain is built from TRBV5-8 and TRBJ2-3; D remains unclear. The CDR3 runs 14 residues. Trimming took off 3 bases at V and 1 base at J, with 9 bases between the two ends. From germline, CDR1 is SGHTS and CDR2 YDEGEE. This CDR3 reads CASSSRWGTDTQYF. Written as DNA, the CDR3 is TGTGCCAGCAGCTCCCGGTGGGGCACAGATACGCAGTATTTT.

CDR3 DNA: TGCGCCAGCAGCCAACCACTAACCGGGTCTGAGCAGTTCTTC. Translating gives CASSQPLTGSEQFF. This chain uses TRBV4-1 with TRBJ2-1, with D hard to call. Trimming cost V 2 bases and J 9 bases, with 14 bases left between them. Germline V CDR1 and CDR2: MGHRA, YSYEKL. This CDR3 comprises 14 residues.